This TCR beta chain is from a study of blood T cell repertoires in COVID-19. Using immunoSEQ multiplex PCR, the repertoire was profiled, and TCRdb retains in-frame clones only, with some absent. The table shows 220,000 or so clones, with about 85% occurring only once. The germline gives CDR1 SGHRS, CDR2 YFSETQ. V gave up 0 bases and J gave up 6 bases; unmatched junction bases: 2. The CDR3 spans 13 residues. Recruited during active infection, patients (from Seattle) were subsequently followed longitudinally. This receptor was taken from a woman aged 45-65 years with COVID-19, enrolled during active disease. The sequenced sample consisted of peripheral blood. The chain employs TRBV5-1 and TRBJ1-2; 7 positions match TRBD1. The CDR3 DNA sequence: TGCGCCAGCAGCTTGGTAGGGACAGATGGCTACACCTTC. As protein: CASSLVGTDGYTF.